A selection of T cell receptor beta chains follows, all from one sample in a study of T-cell reconstitution after alpha-beta-depleted transplantation in children. TCRdb analysed the PCR reads with MiXCR anew, one entry per CDR3 protein. The sample consists of around 420,000 distinct CDR3 sequences, 15% to 20% of them appearing once. Sample: PBMCs, mostly from graft donor cells, taken 360 days after TCRalphabeta/CD19-depleted stem cell transplant. The receptors were sampled from a boy in the first two years of life who had a stem cell transplant for Wiskott-Aldrich syndrome, so the T cells may come from the graft donor. CDR3s include the opening cysteine and the closing phenylalanine or tryptophan. D genes are given only for firm matches. Clone size is stated in some rows and not others, as once, few, many or a class when expanded.

DNA: TGTGCCACCGGTTTGGATACGCAGTATTTT
CDR3: CATGLDTQYF
V: TRBV10-3
D: .
J: TRBJ2-3
size: .

DNA: TGCAGCGTCAGGGGTTACGAGCAGTACTTC
CDR3: CSVRGYEQYF
V: TRBV29-1
D: .
J: TRBJ2-7
size: .

DNA: TGCGCCAGCACAGGGACCTCTGGGGCCAACGTCCTGACTTTC
CDR3: CASTGTSGANVLTF
V: TRBV5-1
D: .
J: TRBJ2-6
size: .

DNA: TGCAGTGCTAGGCAGACAGGGATGGAGACCCAGTACTTC
CDR3: CSARQTGMETQYF
V: TRBV20-1
D: TRBD1
J: TRBJ2-5
size: few

DNA: TGTGCCAGCAGTTACAGCGGGAGGGCCGGGAGGGAGCAGTACTTC
CDR3: CASSYSGRAGREQYF
V: TRBV6-5
D: TRBD2
J: TRBJ2-7
size: .

DNA: TGCAGTGCTAGCTACACAGGGGGCGACGAGCAGTACTTC
CDR3: CSASYTGGDEQYF
V: TRBV20-1
D: TRBD1
J: TRBJ2-7
size: .

DNA: TGTGCCATCAGTATAGGGCCTGGAGATACGCAGTATTTT
CDR3: CAISIGPGDTQYF
V: TRBV10-3
D: .
J: TRBJ2-3
size: few

DNA: TGTGCCAGCAGCCAAGGAGGGAATCAGCCCCAGCATTTT
CDR3: CASSQGGNQPQHF
V: TRBV3-1
D: .
J: TRBJ1-5
size: many

DNA: TGCAGTGCTGCAAACCCGGGACTAGCGGGAGGCGCTAGCACAGATACGCAGTATTTT
CDR3: CSAANPGLAGGASTDTQYF
V: TRBV20-1
D: TRBD2
J: TRBJ2-3
size: .

DNA: TGCAGCGTTATAGCAAGGAACACTGAAGCTTTCTTT
CDR3: CSVIARNTEAFF
V: TRBV29-1
D: .
J: TRBJ1-1
size: .

DNA: TGTGCCAGCAGCTTACGGTTGACTAGCGGGGAAGAAGAGACCCAGTACTTC
CDR3: CASSLRLTSGEEETQYF
V: TRBV7-9
D: TRBD2
J: TRBJ2-5
size: few

DNA: TGCGCCAGCAGCTTAGACAGGCGTTACGAGCAGTACTTC
CDR3: CASSLDRRYEQYF
V: TRBV5-1
D: .
J: TRBJ2-7
size: .

DNA: TGTGCCAGCAGCTTAGGTAGAGGGAAAGCCAAAAACATTCAGTACTTC
CDR3: CASSLGRGKAKNIQYF
V: TRBV7-6
D: .
J: TRBJ2-4
size: .

DNA: TGTGCTAGTGGTTTGATCCAACAAAGCGGGGGGGCTAACACCGGGGAGCTGTTTTTT
CDR3: CASGLIQQSGGANTGELFF
V: TRBV12-5
D: TRBD2
J: TRBJ2-2
size: .

DNA: TGCGCCAGCAGCTTGGCCTCGGGTCTACACTCCTACGAGCAGTACTTC
CDR3: CASSLASGLHSYEQYF
V: TRBV5-1
D: .
J: TRBJ2-7
size: many